The text below deals with one T cell receptor (beta chain). Its antigen specificity is not known. It has no much larger one-base neighbor in the sample; base qualities were not kept. This sample is part of a study of T cells in Graves' hyperthyroidism and ophthalmopathy (dated by TCRdb to between 2018 and 2021). At the level of the whole study: Peripheral blood was collected at initial diagnosis, before any treatment. In addition, the study compared T-cell repertoires in thyroid tissue and in blood from about six Graves' hyperthyroidism patients. The paper describes TCR Vbeta CDR3 sequencing of about 140 peripheral blood samples, made up of some 40 ophthalmopathy patients, roughly 72 hyperthyroidism patients and roughly 17 progressor patients. After blood sampling, hyperthyroidism patients were treated with methimazole at a starting dose of 30 mg daily, and ophthalmopathy patients were treated with high-dose intravenous methylprednisolone. The approximately 95 discovery patients were divided at random into training and test sets in a 7:3 ratio. Prospective prediction of ophthalmopathy was tested in an independent validation cohort consisting of roughly 20 hyperthyroidism patients and 15 or so patients who later progressed to ophthalmopathy. A discovery cohort of about a hundred patients, 43 with Graves' ophthalmopathy and 55 to 60 with stable Graves' hyperthyroidism, was used to find distinguishing TCR V-J signatures.

The TCR beta CDR3 regions were amplified from RNA transcripts. The first round of RT-PCR for the TCR CDR3 was performed with the HTBI primer set and the Qiagen OneStep RT-PCR kit. Libraries were constructed in a second round of multiplex PCR, after which size selection and purification were performed. The libraries were sequenced on an Illumina HiSeq2000 using paired-end 100 bp reads. Processing in the source paper ran as follows. SOAPnuke was used to process the raw data, throwing out any read that contained adapters or uncalled bases, had a mean Phred below 15, or lacked an exact constant-primer or identifier match. COPE v1.2.5 was used to merge the high-quality paired reads, and each unique nucleotide sequence was defined as a clonotype. Clonotypes were aligned to IMGT TRBV, TRBD and TRBJ reference segments using MiTCR v1.1. Analysis was restricted to V-J combinations with a frequency above 0.0001, which covered roughly 99% of repertoires. A TCS score was defined as the ratio between F50 (clonal expansion) and ExV (chaos), using BLOSUM62-based TCRdist between CDR3 peptides within each V-J. Welch's t-statistics and random forest reduced 500 to 550 V-J features to 10 to 15, which were used in a naive Bayes classifier (R e1071). The public reads were run again by TCRdb, first through fastp at Q25 and then through MiXCR, and only productive beta chains were kept. Each CDR3 protein appears once, grouped with its most common genes and DNA. The V and J calls, along with clone size, are taken from TCRdb and not from the paper's own processing. The sample table contains 250,000 to 300,000 distinct CDR3 sequences; only one count was recorded for over 15% of them. The biggest ten clones account for over 50% of the sample.

Ophthalmopathy patients had moderately to severely active disease, with a Clinical Activity Score of 3 or more, a NOSPECS grade of 4 or more, and a disease duration of less than 3 months. The study excluded patients with uncontrolled infections, other autoimmune diseases, pregnancy or lactation. Diagnoses were based on clinical symptoms, serum thyroxine and TRAb, thyroid ultrasound and orbital computed tomography. PBMCs were separated from roughly 9.6 ml of fresh peripheral blood using Ficoll-Paque density gradient centrifugation. Total RNA was extracted with Trizol reagent, and quality was checked on an Agilent 2100 Bioanalyzer. CDR1 and CDR2, per the germline V gene, are SGHAT and FQNNGV. The V and J ends are trimmed by 0 bases and 5 bases, leaving 9 bases between them. The CDR3 holds 14 amino acids from the cysteine to the phenylalanine. The sequence is cut down to CDR3 DNA, 42 bases in frame from base 1.

The investigation overall reported the following: No statistical method was used to set the sample size in advance, and investigators knew the group allocation. Ophthalmopathy was separated from stable hyperthyroidism by a 13 V-J signature model, with about 88% sensitivity and about 81% specificity obtained in cross-validation and 80%/75% obtained in testing. In validation, the model predicted progression to ophthalmopathy a median of roughly 6.1 months before onset, with about 67% sensitivity and 72.22% specificity. Most expanded thyroid clonotypes (frequency above 0.001) were also detected in blood, a finding suggesting that blood repertoires may reflect thyroid immune responses.

Sequenced input: blood. This sequence was found in a woman aged 55-69 years with Graves' ophthalmopathy. Recombination connected TRBV11-2 to TRBJ2-3, with the D gene call left open. This receptor carries the CDR3 CASSLDLGLDTQYF. The bases are TGTGCCAGCAGCTTAGATTTGGGTTTAGATACGCAGTATTTT.